Listed below are T cell receptor beta chains from one sample, sequenced in a study of T cells generated in artificial thymic organoids. TCRdb re-called the 5' RACE reads with MiXCR, one entry per CDR3 protein. The sample consists of some 8,000 distinct CDR3 sequences, approximately 16% of them appearing once. The material sequenced was naive CD8+ T cells from the thymus. Source of these receptors: a human donor who gave cord blood stem cells for thymic organoid culture, a cardiac surgery patient who gave postnatal thymus, or a blood donor (not recorded which). The CDR3 runs from the conserved cysteine through the conserved F or W. A D gene is named only where the DNA matches it firmly. Clone size is shown for a subset of rows, as once, few, many or a class of expanded clone.

CASTNRGPGKTSNQPQHF TGTGCCAGCACAAACAGAGGACCCGGGAAGACTAGCAATCAGCCCCAGCATTTT . TRBJ1-5 TRBV12-3/TRBV12-4 medium-sized
CSVVGTSTYEQYF TGCAGCGTTGTCGGGACTAGCACCTACGAGCAGTACTTC TRBD2 TRBJ2-7 TRBV29-1 .
CASSQGVLQGGGSPLHF TGCGCCAGCAGCCAAGGGGTTCTACAGGGAGGAGGATCACCCCTCCACTTT . TRBJ1-6 TRBV4-1 few
CASAPAGANVLTF TGCGCCAGCGCCCCAGCTGGGGCCAACGTCCTGACTTTC . TRBJ2-6 TRBV5-1 medium-sized
CASSLGQGIGYTF TGTGCCAGCAGCCTTGGACAGGGGATTGGCTACACCTTC TRBD1 TRBJ1-2 TRBV7-9 medium-sized
CASSFFATNEKLFF TGTGCCAGCAGTTTCTTTGCAACTAATGAAAAACTGTTTTTT . TRBJ1-4 TRBV28 medium-sized
CSVGYRDRDNEQFF TGCAGCGTTGGGTACCGGGACAGGGACAATGAGCAGTTCTTC TRBD1 TRBJ2-1 TRBV29-1 once
CASSHSGTSGRTSDTQYF TGCGCCAGCAGCCATTCCGGGACTAGCGGGAGAACGTCAGATACGCAGTATTTT TRBD2 TRBJ2-3 TRBV4-1 medium-sized
CASSFLSGELFF TGTGCCAGCAGTTTCCTGTCCGGGGAGCTGTTTTTT . TRBJ2-2 TRBV27 many
CASSTPGQKNSPLHF TGTGCCAGCAGCACTCCGGGACAGAAAAATTCACCCCTCCACTTT TRBD1 TRBJ1-6 TRBV7-9 medium-sized
CVSSPGINTGELLF TGTGTCAGCAGCCCTGGGATTAACACCGGGGAGCTGCTTTTT . TRBJ2-2 TRBV3-1 .
CASSISGEAFF TGTGCCAGTAGTATATCGGGTGAAGCTTTCTTT . TRBJ1-1 TRBV19 medium-sized
CASSLEGSHYNEQFF TGTGCCAGCAGCTTAGAAGGAAGCCACTACAATGAGCAGTTCTTC . TRBJ2-1 TRBV11-2 medium-sized
CASSRGTPISSYNEQFF TGTGCCAGCAGCCGCGGGACACCTATAAGCTCCTACAATGAGCAGTTCTTC . TRBJ2-1 TRBV7-6 many
CASSLLRQDNEQFF TGTGCCAGCAGTTTATTACGGCAGGACAATGAGCAGTTCTTC . TRBJ2-1 TRBV28 many
CASSPATPYEQYF TGTGCCAGCAGCCCGGCCACGCCCTACGAGCAGTACTTC . TRBJ2-7 TRBV12-3/TRBV12-4 few
CASSQPRDRDLLNTEAFF TGCGCCAGCAGCCAACCCCGGGACAGGGATCTCCTGAACACTGAAGCTTTCTTT TRBD1 TRBJ1-1 TRBV4-1 few
CASSQADGTYNEQFF TGCGCCAGCAGCCAAGCCGACGGAACCTACAATGAGCAGTTCTTC . TRBJ2-1 TRBV4-1 many
CASSQDSQPQHF TGCGCCAGCAGCCAAGACTCACAGCCCCAGCATTTT . TRBJ1-5 TRBV4-1 .
CASSDGGGVIDEQYF TGTGCCAGCAGTGACGGCGGGGGGGTCATCGACGAGCAGTACTTC TRBD2 TRBJ2-7 TRBV2 .
CASSQETSGSADTQYF TGTGCCAGCAGCCAAGAGACTAGCGGGAGTGCAGATACGCAGTATTTT TRBD2 TRBJ2-3 TRBV3-1 medium-sized
CTSSLVGGVLQETQYF TGTACCAGCAGCTTAGTAGGGGGAGTCCTCCAAGAGACCCAGTACTTC . TRBJ2-5 TRBV7-6 few
CASSFRGDNSGANVLTF TGTGCCAGCAGCTTTAGGGGGGACAACTCTGGGGCCAACGTCCTGACTTTC . TRBJ2-6 TRBV7-9 medium-sized
CASSLRDREPYNEQFF TGCGCCAGCAGCCTCCGGGACAGGGAACCCTACAATGAGCAGTTCTTC TRBD1 TRBJ2-1 TRBV4-1 medium-sized
CNIVGTEANQPQHF TGTAACATTGTGGGGACAGAAGCAAATCAGCCCCAGCATTTT TRBD1 TRBJ1-5 TRBV7-6 .
CASSAGKNTEAFF TGTGCCAGCAGTGCAGGGAAAAACACTGAAGCTTTCTTT . TRBJ1-1 TRBV6-4 medium-sized
CASSQPIGGQETQYF TGCGCCAGCAGCCAGCCAATAGGGGGGCAAGAGACCCAGTACTTC . TRBJ2-5 TRBV4-1 medium-sized
CASSQFGGRDNEKLFF TGCGCCAGCAGCCAATTCGGGGGGCGGGATAATGAAAAACTGTTTTTT . TRBJ1-4 TRBV4-1 medium-sized
CASSYYTFFGDQETQYF TGTGCCAGCAGTTACTATACCTTTTTCGGAGACCAAGAGACCCAGTACTTC . TRBJ2-5 TRBV6-2/TRBV6-3 many
CSATGTDNEKLFF TGCAGTGCAACCGGGACGGACAATGAAAAACTGTTTTTT . TRBJ1-4 TRBV20-1 medium-sized
CSARGWRDHNEQFF TGCAGTGCTAGAGGTTGGCGGGACCACAATGAGCAGTTCTTC . TRBJ2-1 TRBV20-1 medium-sized
CASSKTLGQPQHF TGTGCCAGCAGCAAAACCTTGGGTCAGCCCCAGCATTTT . TRBJ1-5 TRBV7-3 few
CASSAPLAGGQGQETQYF TGTGCCAGCAGCGCGCCATTAGCCGGGGGCCAGGGGCAAGAGACCCAGTACTTC . TRBJ2-5 TRBV7-9 many
CASRKTSGRSYEQYF TGTGCCAGCAGAAAGACTAGCGGGAGATCCTACGAGCAGTACTTC TRBD2 TRBJ2-7 TRBV28 medium-sized
CATSRDLPLAGEAGELFF TGTGCCACCAGCAGAGATCTTCCGCTAGCGGGAGAGGCCGGGGAGCTGTTTTTT TRBD2 TRBJ2-2 TRBV15 medium-sized
CASSHGQGMHEQFF TGCGCCAGCAGCCACGGACAGGGGATGCATGAGCAGTTCTTC TRBD1 TRBJ2-1 TRBV4-3 medium-sized
CAWGTGSSYNEQFF TGTGCCTGGGGGACAGGGAGCTCCTACAATGAGCAGTTCTTC TRBD1 TRBJ2-1 TRBV30 .
CASSSQRARQYF TGTGCCAGCAGTTCTCAACGGGCCCGGCAGTACTTC . TRBJ2-5 TRBV12-3/TRBV12-4 medium-sized
CASSLGSMNGCTF TGTGCCAGCAGCTTAGGCTCGATGAATGGCTGCACCTTC . TRBJ1-2 TRBV7-9 few
CASSQEPAGLAVYEQYF TGCGCCAGCAGCCAAGAACCCGCGGGACTAGCGGTCTACGAGCAGTACTTC TRBD2 TRBJ2-7 TRBV4-1 medium-sized
CASRGTPGHRTDTQYF TGTGCCAGCAGGGGGACACCGGGACACCGCACAGATACGCAGTATTTT . TRBJ2-3 TRBV6-6 many
CASSPTDPGPTEAFF TGTGCCAGCTCACCCACGGACCCGGGGCCCACTGAAGCTTTCTTT . TRBJ1-1 TRBV18 medium-sized
CASSPSGQGLYTF TGTGCCAGCAGCCCCTCCGGGCAGGGGCTCTACACCTTC . TRBJ1-2 TRBV28 .
CSYAHRRRRSPDTEAFF TGCAGTTACGCCCACCGGCGCAGGCGTTCCCCGGACACTGAAGCTTTCTTT . TRBJ1-1 TRBV20-1 .
CARGRGTETGELFF TGTGCTAGAGGGAGAGGGACTGAGACCGGGGAGCTGTTTTTT . TRBJ2-2 TRBV28 few